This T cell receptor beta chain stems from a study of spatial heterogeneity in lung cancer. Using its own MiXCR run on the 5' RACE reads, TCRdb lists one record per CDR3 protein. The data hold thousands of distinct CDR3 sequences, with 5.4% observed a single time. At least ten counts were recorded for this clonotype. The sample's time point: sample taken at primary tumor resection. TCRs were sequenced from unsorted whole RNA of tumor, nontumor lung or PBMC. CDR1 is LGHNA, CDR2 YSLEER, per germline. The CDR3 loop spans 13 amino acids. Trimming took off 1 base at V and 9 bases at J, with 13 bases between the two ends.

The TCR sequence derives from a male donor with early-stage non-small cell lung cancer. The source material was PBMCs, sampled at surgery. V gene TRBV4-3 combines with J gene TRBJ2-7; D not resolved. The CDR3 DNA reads TGCGCCAGCAGCCAAGCATGGGGTGTTGGGCAGTACTTC. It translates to CASSQAWGVGQYF.